The 31 T cell receptor beta chains below come from one sample, sequenced in a study of cytomegalovirus exposure and HLA in healthy donors. The primer mix had 60 Vbeta and 13 Jbeta primers. Method: immunoSEQ multiplex PCR; TCRdb's copy keeps in-frame clones and lacks some. Among approximately 220,000 clones listed, about 75% were seen once. Sequencing used PBMCs. The receptor set was obtained from a man aged 18 to 30 in good health and CMV-seronegative.

The rearrangement joins TRBV18 to TRBJ1-1; tentative D call: TRBD1 (5 bases). Per germline, CDR1 KGHSH and CDR2 LQKENI. Trimming took 0 bases from V and 4 from J, leaving 9 bases between them. The CDR3 sequence is 14 residues long. The CDR3 spells CASSPPRGSTEAFF. The CDR3 DNA is TGTGCCAGCTCACCACCCCGGGGGAGCACTGAAGCTTTCTTT.

The chain has TRBV9 and TRBJ1-3; 7 bases are a match to TRBD1. The CDR3 sequence is 18 residues long. In germline, CDR1 is SGDLS, CDR2 YYNGEE. Unmatched junction bases numbered 13, after V lost 2 bases and J lost 2 bases. For the CDR3, the DNA is TGTGCCAGCAGCGTTTCGACGGGACAGTCTCTAGCTGGAAACACCATATATTTT. Translated: CASSVSTGQSLAGNTIYF.

V usage is TRBV9 and J usage is TRBJ2-4, with 9 bases matching TRBD1. Germline CDR1 is SGDLS and CDR2 is YYNGEE. V lost 3 bases to trimming and J lost 6 bases; unmatched junction nucleotides: 4. The CDR3 is 14 amino acids. The CDR3 spells CASSADRGGNIQYF. The CDR3 DNA reads TGTGCCAGCAGCGCGGACAGGGGAGGAAACATTCAGTACTTC.

CDR3 amino acids: CASSLANNEQFF. Written as DNA, the CDR3 is TGTGCCAGCAGCTTAGCTAACAATGAGCAGTTCTTC. V usage is TRBV7-3 and J usage is TRBJ2-1; D call uncertain. The V end lost 2 bases, the J end lost 5 bases, and 4 bases lay between the germline ends. In germline, CDR1 is SGHTA, CDR2 FQGTGA. This CDR3 contains 12 residues.

The chain links TRBV19 to TRBJ2-7, with TRBD2 matching 10 bases. CDR1 LNHDA and CDR2 SQIVND come from the germline V gene (reference sequence). J was trimmed by 3 bases and V by 8 bases; bases with no gene match: 7. The CDR3 runs to 14 residues. CDR3 nucleotides: TGTGCCAGTTTGCCTGGGACTAGCGACTACGAGCAGTACTTC. This sequence encodes CASLPGTSDYEQYF.

The gene calls are TRBV27 and TRBJ2-3; 9 bases align to TRBD2. The ends lost 2 bases at V and 0 bases at J; junction bases unmatched: 3. The CDR3 covers 16 residues. Germline loops: CDR1 MNHEY, CDR2 SMNVEV (reference sequence). Here the CDR3 reads CASSLGLALSTDTQYF. In DNA, the CDR3 is TGTGCCAGCAGTTTAGGACTAGCGCTAAGCACAGATACGCAGTATTTT.

In this sample, this clone is medium-sized. Here the CDR3 reads CASSRTRGAGKYFMNTEAFF. Written as DNA, the CDR3 is TGTGCCAGCAGTCGAACTCGCGGGGCAGGAAAATACTTCATGAACACTGAAGCTTTCTTT. V gene TRBV27 combines with J gene TRBJ1-1, with a possible D match to TRBD1 (5 bases). The V gene's germline CDR1 is MNHEY and CDR2 SMNVEV (reference sequence). The V end lost 5 bases, the J end lost 0 bases, and 28 bases lay between the germline ends. The CDR3 is 20 amino acids.

The chain combines TRBV7-9 with TRBJ2-7, with D possibly being TRBD1 (6 bases). Trimming left V 5 bases short and J 4 bases short, with 18 bases between. CDR3 length: 15 amino acids. CDR1 and CDR2 (germline): SEHNR, FQNEAQ (reference sequence). The CDR3 loop reads CASSLPSGTLYEQYF. In DNA, the CDR3 is TGTGCCAGCAGCCTCCCATCAGGGACACTGTACGAGCAGTACTTC.

The CDR3 sequence: CASSLQGSNTEAFF. CDR3 DNA: TGTGCCAGCAGCCTACAGGGTTCGAACACTGAAGCTTTCTTT. The chain is built from TRBV5-4 and TRBJ1-1, with D possibly TRBD1 on 6 matching bases. The ends were cut back, 4 bases at V and 1 base at J, with 11 bases in the middle. The CDR3 has 14 amino acids. The germline V gene has CDR1 SGHNT and CDR2 YYREEE (reference sequence).

The V gene is TRBV5-6, the J gene TRBJ2-7; 8 bases are shared with TRBD1. Losses at the gene ends were 4 bases for V and 4 bases for J; bases not matched to a gene: 10. Per germline, CDR1 SGHDT and CDR2 YYEEEE. The CDR3 contains 15 residues. CDR3 sequence (DNA): TGTGCCAGCAGCCTTGCGGACAGGGTGACTTACGAGCAGTACTTC. Translation gives CASSLADRVTYEQYF.

V usage is TRBV5-4 and J usage is TRBJ2-5; TRBD1 matches at 9 bases. CDR3 length equals 12 residues. Looked up from germline, CDR1 is SGHNT and CDR2 is YYREEE (reference sequence). V shed 7 bases and J 5 bases; nucleotides not matched to a gene: 3. DNA of the CDR3: TGTGCCAGCTTAGGGACAGGGGAGACCCAGTACTTC. It specifies CASLGTGETQYF.

This chain links TRBV28 with TRBJ1-4; 10 positions agree with TRBD1. Trimming cost V 5 bases and J 2 bases; bases outside gene matches: 2. The CDR3 spans 15 residues. Germline CDR1 reads MDHEN; CDR2 reads SYDVKM. The CDR3 protein is CASSQGQGTNEKLFF. In DNA form, the CDR3 reads TGTGCCAGCAGTCAGGGACAGGGGACTAATGAAAAACTGTTTTTT. Using reference TRBV28 and TRBJ1-4 for the parts outside the CDR3, the full variable domain is DVKVTQSSRYLVKRTGEKVFLECVQDMDHENMFWYRQDPGLGLRLIYFSYDVKMKEKGDIPEGYSVSREKKERFSLILESASTNQTSMYLCASSQGQGTNEKLFFGSGTQLSVL.

The chain carries TRBV10-3 and TRBJ2-3; TRBD2 matches 8 bases. The CDR3 totals 12 residues. Unmatched junction bases numbered 2, after V lost 11 bases and J lost 1 base. Germline loops: CDR1 ENHRY, CDR2 SYGVKD. The CDR3 sequence is CASTSGTDTQYF. The CDR3 region has the DNA TGTGCCTCGACTAGCGGCACAGATACGCAGTATTTT.

The chain employs TRBV7-8 and TRBJ2-2; 10 bases align to TRBD1. CDR1 and CDR2 from the germline V gene are SGHVS and FQNEAQ. This CDR3 region has 18 residues. Unmatched junction bases numbered 10, after V lost 0 bases and J lost 6 bases. The DNA for the CDR3 is TGTGCCAGCAGCTTAGCGTATCCGGGACAGGGGCGACCCGGGGAGCTGTTTTTT. Translating it yields CASSLAYPGQGRPGELFF.

The J gene is TRBJ2-3, the V gene TRBV18; D remains ambiguous. The V gene lost 0 bases and the J gene lost 0 bases, with 4 bases spanning the gap. Germline CDR1 is KGHSH and CDR2 is LQKENI. The CDR3 consists of 14 residues. CDR3 amino acids: CASSPPTSTDTQYF. DNA for the CDR3: TGTGCCAGCTCACCACCGACTAGCACAGATACGCAGTATTTT.

The V and J genes are TRBV5-4 and TRBJ2-3; D unresolved. The ends were cut back, 0 bases at V and 1 base at J, with 9 bases in the middle. The CDR3 is made up of 15 amino acids. Germline CDR1 SGHNT, CDR2 YYREEE (reference sequence). The CDR3 reads CASSLGSPGTDTQYF. The CDR3, as DNA: TGTGCCAGCAGCTTGGGTTCACCGGGCACAGATACGCAGTATTTT.

The J gene is TRBJ2-1, the V gene TRBV7-6; 9 nucleotides agree with TRBD1. Germline CDR1 is SGHVS and CDR2 is FNYEAQ. Trimming cost V 5 bases and J 10 bases; bases outside gene matches: 12. CDR3 size: 15 residues. CDR3 sequence (DNA): TGTGCCAGCAGCGACCGGGACAGGGCGATTGGCGAGCAGTTCTTC. Its protein product is CASSDRDRAIGEQFF.

The chain combines TRBV7-2 with TRBJ2-5; weak D call: TRBD2 (6 bases). This CDR3 region has 14 residues. V was cut by 3 bases and J by 3 bases, with 11 bases left in between. Germline V lookup: CDR1 SGHTA, CDR2 FQGNSA. The CDR3 DNA sequence: TGTGCCAGCAGCTTCAACGGGGGAAAAGAGACCCAGTACTTC. This encodes CASSFNGGKETQYF. The full variable domain, with the rest looked up from reference TRBV7-2 and TRBJ2-5, is GAGVSQSPSNKVTEKGKDVELRCDPISGHTALYWYRQSLGQGLEFLIYFQGNSAPDKSGLPSDRFSAERTGGSVSTLTIQRTQQEDSAVYLCASSFNGGKETQYFGPGTRLLVL.

Here the CDR3 DNA reads TGTGCCAGCAGTGGGGGAGAAGCGGGAGACTACGAGCAGTACTTC. As protein: CASSGGEAGDYEQYF. The rearrangement uses TRBV28 and TRBJ2-7; 8 nucleotides match TRBD2. Germline values: CDR1 MDHEN, CDR2 SYDVKM. V lost 5 bases to trimming and J lost 3 bases; unmatched junction nucleotides: 9. This CDR3 comprises 15 residues.

The rearrangement uses TRBV30 and TRBJ1-5; 7 nucleotides match TRBD1. The germline gives CDR1 GTSNPN, CDR2 SVGIG (reference sequence). The CDR3 covers 16 residues. The V and J ends lost 2 bases and 0 bases, in that order; junction bases with no gene match: 7. The CDR3 loop reads CAWSLRTGHSNQPQHF. CDR3 coding DNA: TGTGCCTGGAGTTTACGGACAGGACATAGCAATCAGCCCCAGCATTTT.

This CDR3 is CASSILKGAGELFF. CDR3 coding DNA: TGTGCCAGCAGCATCCTGAAGGGGGCCGGGGAGCTGTTTTTT. V and J are TRBV7-2 and TRBJ2-2; possibly TRBD1 for D (6 bases). The CDR3 is made up of 14 amino acids. Deletions cut 5 bases from V and 6 bases from J, with 13 bases between. Germline V gene sequence: CDR1 SGHTA, CDR2 FQGNSA.

The chain carries TRBV2 and TRBJ2-7; 7 nucleotides line up with TRBD1. V shed 7 bases and J 2 bases; nucleotides not matched to a gene: 5. The CDR3 length is 13 residues. Germline CDR1 SNHLY, CDR2 FYNNEI. CDR3 amino acids: CASKETGTYEQYF. The CDR3 DNA reads TGTGCCAGCAAGGAGACAGGGACCTACGAGCAGTACTTC. The full variable domain, with the rest looked up from reference TRBV2 and TRBJ2-7, is EPEVTQTPSHQVTQMGQEVILRCVPISNHLYFYWYRQILGQKVEFLVSFYNNEISEKSEIFDDQFSVERPDGSNFTLKIRSTKLEDSAMYFCASKETGTYEQYFGPGTRLTVT.

This chain connects TRBV29-1 to TRBJ2-3; 7 bases are a match to TRBD1. V lost 7 bases to trimming and J lost 2 bases; unmatched junction nucleotides: 3. Per germline, CDR1 SQVTM and CDR2 ANQGSEA. This CDR3 has 12 residues. The CDR3 bases are TGCAGCGGAGGACAGGTCACAGATACGCAGTATTTT. This codes for CSGGQVTDTQYF.

This chain joins TRBV15 and TRBJ1-3; 7 bases are shared with TRBD1. Looked up from germline, CDR1 is LNHNV and CDR2 is YYDKDF (reference sequence). This CDR3 is 15 amino acids long. J lost 0 bases, V lost 5 bases, and 4 bases had no gene match. The CDR3 here is CATSEDRSSGNTIYF. As DNA, the CDR3 is TGTGCCACCAGCGAGGACAGGAGCTCTGGAAACACCATATATTTT.

The gene calls are TRBV6-5 and TRBJ1-2; no firm D call. V dropped 5 bases and J dropped 4 bases, with 17 bases sitting between them. CDR3 length: 15 amino acids. Germline lookup yields CDR1 MNHEY and CDR2 SVGAGI. DNA of the CDR3: TGTGCCAGCAGTAAGACTAGCACGGAGTCCTATGGCTACACCTTC. It yields the protein CASSKTSTESYGYTF.

A single count supports this clone. The chain has TRBV10-3 and TRBJ1-2, with 7 bases matching TRBD1. The CDR3 consists of 15 residues. J lost 0 bases, V lost 3 bases, and 4 bases had no gene match. From germline, CDR1 is ENHRY and CDR2 SYGVKD. CDR3 protein: CAISDGTATNYGYTF. The CDR3 bases are TGTGCCATCAGTGACGGGACAGCGACTAACTATGGCTACACCTTC.

The gene calls are TRBV7-2 and TRBJ1-1; D not resolved. The CDR3 length is 13 residues. CDR1 is SGHTA, CDR2 FQGNSA, per germline. Trimming took off 5 bases at V and 1 base at J, with 8 bases between the two ends. As DNA, the CDR3 is TGTGCCAGCAGCCGGGTCGGGAACACTGAAGCTTTCTTT. Protein product: CASSRVGNTEAFF.

This clone was found once. The chain joins TRBV29-1 to TRBJ2-5, with D perhaps matching TRBD1 (6 bases). Between the trimmed V and J ends, which lost 3 bases and 1 base, there was a span of 21 bases. Germline assignment: CDR1 SQVTM and CDR2 ANQGSEA. The length of the CDR3 is 17 residues. The DNA of the CDR3 is TGCAGCGTTGAGGTTGGTCGGGCAGGGACAACCCAAGAGACCCAGTACTTC. Protein product: CSVEVGRAGTTQETQYF.

As to this clone: Other DNA sequences in this specimen translate into the identical CDR3. The chain combines TRBV5-1 with TRBJ2-3, with 9 bases fitting TRBD1. The V gene's germline CDR1 is SGHRS and CDR2 YFSETQ. The CDR3 is 15 residues long. With 2 bases clipped from V and 4 bases from J, the junction kept 5 bases outside the gene matches. DNA of the CDR3: TGCGCCAGCAGCTTAGAGGGACAGGGCGCAGATACGCAGTATTTT. Its protein product is CASSLEGQGADTQYF.

This clone was seen a single time. This chain joins TRBV5-4 and TRBJ2-7; a possible D gene is TRBD2 (6 bases). V was clipped by 3 bases and J by 5 bases, with 18 bases between them. Germline V lookup: CDR1 SGHNT, CDR2 YYREEE (reference sequence). The CDR3 covers 15 residues. The CDR3 DNA follows: TGTGCCAGCAGCTCCCCCAAACGGGAGTCTAACGAGCAGTACTTC. Amino acids: CASSSPKRESNEQYF.

This clone was observed a single time. The chain joins TRBV14 to TRBJ2-7, with D maybe TRBD1 (6 bases). The V gene's germline CDR1 is SGHDN and CDR2 FVKESK. Between the trimmed V and J ends, which lost 2 bases and 2 bases, there was a span of 7 bases. This CDR3 region has 13 residues. This CDR3 is CASSQQGPYEQYF. The CDR3 nucleotides read TGTGCCAGCAGCCAACAGGGGCCCTACGAGCAGTACTTC.